This T cell receptor (beta chain) was sequenced for a study of shared clonotypes between healthy human individuals. General study points: Clonotype sharing among donors, it was expected, would be affected by sequencing depth. Sampling used blood alone; tissue repertoires probably differ. Naive CD4 clonotypes overlapped across a handful of donors at about 5.3%.

Regarding this clone: What it recognizes is unknown.

V shed 4 bases and J 2 bases; nucleotides not matched to a gene: 10. Germline V gene data show CDR1 as SGHTS and CDR2 as YDEGEE. The CDR3 runs 16 residues. Nashville, Tennessee was home to all donors, each a Caucasian adult. This table comes from immunoSEQ multiplex PCR, and its TCRdb copy is limited to in-frame clones, with some not included. The sample lists 2 million to 2.5 million clones, just over 90% occurring once. Material for sequencing was naive CD4+ T cells from PBMCs. Documented subset: CD45RA+ positively selected. The sequence was obtained from a man aged 18 to 35 in good health. Some clones in this sample may be carry-over from other donors' samples. The chain combines TRBV5-8 with TRBJ2-3; 7 positions agree with TRBD1. Here the CDR3 DNA reads TGTGCCAGCAGCAGGGGACAGATGCTAGCCACAGATACGCAGTATTTT. Translated, it gives CASSRGQMLATDTQYF.